This T cell receptor (beta chain) was captured by sequencing in a study of blood T cells in healthy people across ages. Points on this clonotype: No antigen is known for it.

Primed by a sample-barcoded 5' primer and a J-beta primer mix, a second PCR proceeded for roughly 6 to 12 cycles. One entry per CDR3 protein, called by TCRdb with MiXCR from the 5' RACE reads. The sample shows more than 500,000 distinct CDR3 sequences, approximately 26% of them seen only once. Study-wide results and limits: Strongly correlated with naive T cell percentage was TCR beta diversity.

The CDR3 consists of 16 residues. Germline CDR1 MGHRA, CDR2 YSYEKL. Healthy Caucasian individuals from Russia aged about 6 to 95 were enrolled as donors. Separately, the same data were catalogued under a study of T cells of mothers and their children.

The chain employs TRBV4-1 and TRBJ2-5; 7 bases match TRBD1. The DNA matches TRBJ2-7 better at its end, which makes the J call doubtful. This clonotype was sampled from a boy between 2 and 10 years old in good health. Sample: blood. The CDR3 region is CASSQKSRTGSYEQYF. CDR3 nucleotides: TGCGCCAGCAGCCAAAAGTCCCGGACAGGCTCGTACGAGCAGTACTTC.